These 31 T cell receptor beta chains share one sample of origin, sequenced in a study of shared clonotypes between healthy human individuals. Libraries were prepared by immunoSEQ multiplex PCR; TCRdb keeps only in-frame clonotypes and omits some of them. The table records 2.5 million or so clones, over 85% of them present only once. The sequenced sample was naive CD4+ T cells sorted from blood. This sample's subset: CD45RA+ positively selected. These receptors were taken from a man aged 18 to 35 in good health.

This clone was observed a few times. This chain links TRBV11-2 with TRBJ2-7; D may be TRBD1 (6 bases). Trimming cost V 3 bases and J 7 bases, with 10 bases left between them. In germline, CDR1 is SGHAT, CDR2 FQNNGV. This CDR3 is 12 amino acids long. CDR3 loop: CASSFSRGEQYF. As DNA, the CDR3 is TGTGCCAGCAGCTTTTCCAGGGGTGAGCAGTACTTC.

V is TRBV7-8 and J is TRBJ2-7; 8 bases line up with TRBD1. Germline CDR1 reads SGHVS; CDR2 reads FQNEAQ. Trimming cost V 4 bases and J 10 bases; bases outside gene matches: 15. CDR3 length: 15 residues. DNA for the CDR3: TGTGCCAGCAGCTCGGGAACCGGGACAGGCCCCAGTCAGTACTTC. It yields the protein CASSSGTGTGPSQYF.

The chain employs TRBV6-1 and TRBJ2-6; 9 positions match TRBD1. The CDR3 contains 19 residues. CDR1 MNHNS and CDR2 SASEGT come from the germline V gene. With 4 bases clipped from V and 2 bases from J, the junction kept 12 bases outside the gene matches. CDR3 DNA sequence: TGTGCCAGCAGTGGGTGGCCACAGGGGGCCTTCCCTGGGGCCAACGTCCTGACTTTC. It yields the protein CASSGWPQGAFPGANVLTF.

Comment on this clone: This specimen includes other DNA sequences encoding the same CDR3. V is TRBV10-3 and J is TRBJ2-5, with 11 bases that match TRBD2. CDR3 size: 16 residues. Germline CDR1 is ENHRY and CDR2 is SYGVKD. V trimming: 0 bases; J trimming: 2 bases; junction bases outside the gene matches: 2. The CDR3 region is CAISESVAGGQETQYF. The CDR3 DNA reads TGTGCCATCAGTGAGTCGGTAGCGGGAGGGCAAGAGACCCAGTACTTC.

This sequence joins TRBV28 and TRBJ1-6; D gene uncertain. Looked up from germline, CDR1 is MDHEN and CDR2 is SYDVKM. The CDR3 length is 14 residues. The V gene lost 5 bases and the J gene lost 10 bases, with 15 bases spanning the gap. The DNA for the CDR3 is TGTGCCAGCAGTACCCCGGGGTACCTATCACCCCTCCACTTT. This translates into CASSTPGYLSPLHF.

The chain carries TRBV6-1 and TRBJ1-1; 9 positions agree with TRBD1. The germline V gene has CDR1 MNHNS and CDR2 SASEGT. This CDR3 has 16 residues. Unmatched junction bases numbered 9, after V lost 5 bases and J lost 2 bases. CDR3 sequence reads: CASSQGQGTLNTEAFF. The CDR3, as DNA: TGTGCCAGCAGTCAAGGACAGGGGACCCTAAACACTGAAGCTTTCTTT.

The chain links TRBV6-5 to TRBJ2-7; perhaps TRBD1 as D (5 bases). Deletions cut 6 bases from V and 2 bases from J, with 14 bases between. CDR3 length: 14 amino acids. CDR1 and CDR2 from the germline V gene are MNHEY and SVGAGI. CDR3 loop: CASSPSRAPYEQYF. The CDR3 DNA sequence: TGTGCCAGCAGCCCTTCCAGGGCTCCCTACGAGCAGTACTTC.

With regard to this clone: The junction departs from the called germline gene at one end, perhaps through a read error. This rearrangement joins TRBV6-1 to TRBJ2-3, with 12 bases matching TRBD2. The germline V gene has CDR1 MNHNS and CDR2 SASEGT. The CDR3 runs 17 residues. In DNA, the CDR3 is TGTGCCAGCACTGAACACGGACTAGCGGGGAACACAGATACGCAGTATTTT. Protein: CASTEHGLAGNTDTQYF.

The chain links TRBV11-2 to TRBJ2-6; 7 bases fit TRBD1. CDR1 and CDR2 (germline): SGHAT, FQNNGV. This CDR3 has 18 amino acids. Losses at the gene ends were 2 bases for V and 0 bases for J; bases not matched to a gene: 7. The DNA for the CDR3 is TGTGCCAGCAGCTTATTCGGTGGACAGGCCTCTGGGGCCAACGTCCTGACTTTC. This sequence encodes CASSLFGGQASGANVLTF.

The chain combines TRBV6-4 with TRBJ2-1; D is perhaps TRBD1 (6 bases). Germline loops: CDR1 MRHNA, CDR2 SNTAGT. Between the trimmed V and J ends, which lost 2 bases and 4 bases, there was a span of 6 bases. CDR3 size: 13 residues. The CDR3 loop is CASSDGQYNEQFF. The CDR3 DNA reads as TGTGCCAGCAGTGACGGACAGTACAATGAGCAGTTCTTC.

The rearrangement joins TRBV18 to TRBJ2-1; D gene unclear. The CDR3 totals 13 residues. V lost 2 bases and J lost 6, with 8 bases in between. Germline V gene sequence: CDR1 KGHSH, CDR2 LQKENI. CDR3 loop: CASSPVTGNEQFF. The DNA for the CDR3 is TGTGCCAGCTCACCAGTTACGGGCAATGAGCAGTTCTTC.

The CDR3 here is CASTGTPGGNTIYF. In nucleotides, the CDR3 is TGTGCCAGCACCGGAACGCCCGGGGGAAACACCATATATTTT. This chain joins TRBV28 and TRBJ1-3; no clear D. Looked up from germline, CDR1 is MDHEN and CDR2 is SYDVKM. The CDR3 is 14 amino acids. The V gene lost 7 bases and the J gene lost 4 bases, with 14 bases spanning the gap. The full variable domain, rest sourced from reference TRBV28 and TRBJ1-3, is DVKVTQSSRYLVKRTGEKVFLECVQDMDHENMFWYRQDPGLGLRLIYFSYDVKMKEKGDIPEGYSVSREKKERFSLILESASTNQTSMYLCASTGTPGGNTIYFGEGSWLTVV.

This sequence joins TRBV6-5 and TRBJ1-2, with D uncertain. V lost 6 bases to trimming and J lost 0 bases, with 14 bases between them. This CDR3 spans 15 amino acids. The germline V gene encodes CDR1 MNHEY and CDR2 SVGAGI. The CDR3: CASRAPGATNYGYTF. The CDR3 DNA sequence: TGTGCCAGCAGGGCGCCGGGCGCCACTAACTATGGCTACACCTTC.

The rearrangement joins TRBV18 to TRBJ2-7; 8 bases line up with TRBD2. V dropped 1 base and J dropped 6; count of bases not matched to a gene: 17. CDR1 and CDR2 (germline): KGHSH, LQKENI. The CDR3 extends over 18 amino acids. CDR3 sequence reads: CASSPLTIREGHLGEQYF. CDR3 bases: TGTGCCAGCTCACCACTTACGATCCGGGAGGGCCATCTGGGCGAGCAGTACTTC.

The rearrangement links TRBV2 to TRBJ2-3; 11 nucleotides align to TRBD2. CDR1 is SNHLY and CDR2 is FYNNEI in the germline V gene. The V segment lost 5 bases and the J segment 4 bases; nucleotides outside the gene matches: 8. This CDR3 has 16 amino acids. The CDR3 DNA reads TGTGCCAGCAGTTCTGGGACTAGCGGTAACTCAGATACGCAGTATTTT. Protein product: CASSSGTSGNSDTQYF.

For the CDR3, the DNA is TGTGCCAGCAGCTTTGGTAGAAGGTCCGAAGCTTTCTTT. It codes for CASSFGRRSEAFF. The chain has TRBV5-6 and TRBJ1-1; no clear D gene. The CDR3 totals 13 residues. Germline CDR1 is SGHDT and CDR2 is YYEEEE. V shed 2 bases and J shed 8 bases, with 13 bases lying between them. The whole variable domain, remainder taken from reference TRBV5-6 and TRBJ1-1, is DAGVTQSPTHLIKTRGQQVTLRCSPKSGHDTVSWYQQALGQGPQFIFQYYEEEERQRGNFPDRFSGHQFPNYSSELNVNALLLGDSALYLCASSFGRRSEAFFGQGTRLTVV.

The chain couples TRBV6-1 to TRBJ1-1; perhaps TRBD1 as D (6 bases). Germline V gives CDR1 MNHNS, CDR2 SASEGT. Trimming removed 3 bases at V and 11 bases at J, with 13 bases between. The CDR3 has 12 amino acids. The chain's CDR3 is CASSDLGARAFF. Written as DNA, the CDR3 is TGTGCCAGCAGTGATTTGGGGGCAAGGGCTTTCTTT.

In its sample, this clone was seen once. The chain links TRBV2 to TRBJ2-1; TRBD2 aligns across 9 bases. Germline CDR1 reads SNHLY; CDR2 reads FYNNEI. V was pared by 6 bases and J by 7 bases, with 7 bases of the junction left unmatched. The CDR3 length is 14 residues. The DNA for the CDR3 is TGTGCCAGCAGGGGACTAGCTGGAAGGAATGAGCAGTTCTTC. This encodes CASRGLAGRNEQFF.

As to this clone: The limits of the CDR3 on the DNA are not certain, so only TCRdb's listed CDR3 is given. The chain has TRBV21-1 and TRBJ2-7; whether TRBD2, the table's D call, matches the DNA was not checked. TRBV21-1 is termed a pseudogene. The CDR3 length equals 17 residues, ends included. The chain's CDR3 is CASSNKFASGASYEQYF.

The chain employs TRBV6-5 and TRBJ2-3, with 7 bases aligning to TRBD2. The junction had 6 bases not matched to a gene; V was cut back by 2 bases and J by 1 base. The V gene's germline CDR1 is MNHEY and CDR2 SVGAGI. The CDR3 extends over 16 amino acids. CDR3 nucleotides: TGTGCCAGCAGTTACCGTGGGGGGGTGGGCACAGATACGCAGTATTTT. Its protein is CASSYRGGVGTDTQYF.

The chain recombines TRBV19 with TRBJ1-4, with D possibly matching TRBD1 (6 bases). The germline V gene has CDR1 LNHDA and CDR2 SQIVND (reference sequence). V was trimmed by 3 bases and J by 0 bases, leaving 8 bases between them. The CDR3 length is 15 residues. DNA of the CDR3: TGTGCCAGTAGTATGAGGACAGCAACTAATGAAAAACTGTTTTTT. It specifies CASSMRTATNEKLFF.

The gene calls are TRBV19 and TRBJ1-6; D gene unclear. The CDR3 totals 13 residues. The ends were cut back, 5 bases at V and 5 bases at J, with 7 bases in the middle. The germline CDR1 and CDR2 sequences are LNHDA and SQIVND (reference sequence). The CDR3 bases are TGTGCCAGTAGTGCAGATCATAATTCACCCCTCCACTTT. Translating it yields CASSADHNSPLHF.

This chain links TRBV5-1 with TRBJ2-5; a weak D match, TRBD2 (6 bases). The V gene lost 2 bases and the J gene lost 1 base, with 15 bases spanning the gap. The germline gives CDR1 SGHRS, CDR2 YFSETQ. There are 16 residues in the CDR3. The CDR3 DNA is TGCGCCAGCAGCTTTAACCCCGGGGGAACCCAAGAGACCCAGTACTTC. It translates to CASSFNPGGTQETQYF. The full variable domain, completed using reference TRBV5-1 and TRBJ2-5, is KAGVTQTPRYLIKTRGQQVTLSCSPISGHRSVSWYQQTPGQGLQFLFEYFSETQRNKGNFPGRFSGRQFSNSRSEMNVSTLELGDSALYLCASSFNPGGTQETQYFGPGTRLLVL.

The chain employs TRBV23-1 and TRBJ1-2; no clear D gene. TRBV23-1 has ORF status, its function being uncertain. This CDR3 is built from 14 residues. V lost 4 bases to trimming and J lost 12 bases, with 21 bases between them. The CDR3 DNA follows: TGCGCCAGCAGTCTCCCCGAATGGGAGGATTTCAACACCTTC. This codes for CASSLPEWEDFNTF.

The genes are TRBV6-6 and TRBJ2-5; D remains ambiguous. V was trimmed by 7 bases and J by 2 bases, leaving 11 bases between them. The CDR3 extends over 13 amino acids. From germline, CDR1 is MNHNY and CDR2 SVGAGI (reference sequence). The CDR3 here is CASMMTTQETQYF. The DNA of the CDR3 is TGTGCCAGCATGATGACAACGCAAGAGACCCAGTACTTC.

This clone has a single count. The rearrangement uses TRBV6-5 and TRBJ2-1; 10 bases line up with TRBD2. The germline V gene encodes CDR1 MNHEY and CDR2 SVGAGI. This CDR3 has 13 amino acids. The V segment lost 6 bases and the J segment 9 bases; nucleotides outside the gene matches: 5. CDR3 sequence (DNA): TGTGCCAGCAGCTGGGGGACTAGCGCTGAGCAGTTCTTC. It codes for CASSWGTSAEQFF.

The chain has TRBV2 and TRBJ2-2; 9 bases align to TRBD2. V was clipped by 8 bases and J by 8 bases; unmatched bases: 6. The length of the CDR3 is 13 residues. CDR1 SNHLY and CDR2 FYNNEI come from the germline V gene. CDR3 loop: CASRASGTGELFF. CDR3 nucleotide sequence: TGTGCCAGCCGGGCTAGCGGGACTGGGGAGCTGTTTTTT.

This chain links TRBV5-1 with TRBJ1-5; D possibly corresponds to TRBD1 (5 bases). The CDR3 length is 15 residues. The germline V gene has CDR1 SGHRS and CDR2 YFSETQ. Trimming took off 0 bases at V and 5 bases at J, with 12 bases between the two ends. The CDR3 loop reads CASSLGGDSYQPQHF. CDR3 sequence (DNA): TGCGCCAGCAGCTTGGGGGGCGATAGTTATCAGCCCCAGCATTTT.

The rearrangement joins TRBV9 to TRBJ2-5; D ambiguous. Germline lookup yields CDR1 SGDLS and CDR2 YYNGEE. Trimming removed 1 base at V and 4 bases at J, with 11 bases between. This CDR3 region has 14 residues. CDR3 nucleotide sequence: TGTGCCAGCAGCGTAACCTGGATAGGAGAGACCCAGTACTTC. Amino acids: CASSVTWIGETQYF.

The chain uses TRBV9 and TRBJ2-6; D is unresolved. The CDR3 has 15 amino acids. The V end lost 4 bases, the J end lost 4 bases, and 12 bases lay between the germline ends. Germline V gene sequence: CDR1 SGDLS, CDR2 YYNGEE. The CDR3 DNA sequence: TGTGCCAGCAGCCCCCAAGTCACGGGGGCCAACGTCCTGACTTTC. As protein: CASSPQVTGANVLTF.

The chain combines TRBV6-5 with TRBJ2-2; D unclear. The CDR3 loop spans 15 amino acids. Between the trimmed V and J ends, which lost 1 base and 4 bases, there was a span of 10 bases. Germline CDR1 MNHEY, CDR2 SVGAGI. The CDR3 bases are TGTGCCAGCAGTTACTATTTCCAAGCCACCGGGGAGCTGTTTTTT. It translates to CASSYYFQATGELFF.